The 20 T cell receptor beta chains below come from one sample, sequenced in a study of identical twins. TCRdb itself ran the 5' RACE reads through MiXCR, one entry per CDR3 protein. The sample has roughly 1.6 million distinct CDR3 sequences; under 35% are singletons. Sequencing input: cord blood. These TCRs come from a newborn girl in good health.

This chain connects TRBV25-1 to TRBJ1-6; TRBD1 is a possible D gene (6 bases). Trimming took 4 bases from V and 4 from J, leaving 11 bases between them. Germline CDR1 MGHDK, CDR2 SYGVNS. There are 15 residues in the CDR3. CDR3: CASSGRTAYNSPLHF. The CDR3 DNA reads as TGTGCCAGCAGTGGCCGGACAGCTTATAATTCACCCCTCCACTTT.

Only a few counts were recorded for this clonotype. The genes are TRBV13 and TRBJ1-4, with D perhaps matching TRBD1 (6 bases). The V end lost 5 bases, the J end lost 7 bases, and 14 bases lay between the germline ends. The CDR3 runs 14 residues. CDR1 and CDR2 (germline): PRHDT, FYEKMQ (reference sequence). The chain's CDR3 is CASSHTGLGEKLFF. The CDR3 nucleotides read TGTGCCAGCAGCCATACAGGGCTCGGTGAAAAACTGTTTTTT. The variable domain in full, completed from reference TRBV13 and TRBJ1-4, reads AAGVIQSPRHLIKEKRETATLKCYPIPRHDTVYWYQQGPGQDPQFLISFYEKMQSDKGSIPDRFSAQQFSDYHSELNMSSLELGDSALYFCASSHTGLGEKLFFGSGTQLSVL.

V is TRBV27 and J is TRBJ1-6, with 8 bases fitting TRBD1. The V segment lost 1 base and the J segment 7 bases; nucleotides outside the gene matches: 3. The CDR3 is 15 amino acids. Germline V gene data show CDR1 as MNHEY and CDR2 as SMNVEV (reference sequence). The DNA for the CDR3 is TGTGCCAGCAGTTTATACGACAGGGGCAATTCACCCCTCCACTTT. The encoded protein is CASSLYDRGNSPLHF.

This clonotype occurred a few times. The rearrangement joins TRBV5-1 to TRBJ2-1, with D perhaps matching TRBD2 (5 bases). The CDR3 has 17 residues. The germline CDR1 and CDR2 sequences are SGHRS and YFSETQ. V lost 4 bases to trimming and J lost 6 bases, with 23 bases between them. CDR3 in DNA: TGCGCCAGCAGCCCTCAGGAACTAGTGCGGTGGAGCAATGAGCAGTTCTTC. This codes for CASSPQELVRWSNEQFF.

This sequence joins TRBV27 and TRBJ2-3; D unresolved. Trimming removed 7 bases at V and 2 bases at J, with 16 bases between. The CDR3 length is 15 residues. Germline values: CDR1 MNHEY, CDR2 SMNVEV (reference sequence). The CDR3 DNA reads as TGTGCCAGCATACGGCGGTTTCACCCCACAGATACGCAGTATTTT. Residues: CASIRRFHPTDTQYF.

This clonotype was seen only a few times. The CDR3 DNA sequence: TGTGCCAGCAGCTTATGGCAAAGGACAGGGAAGGGCTATGGCTACACCTTC. It is translated as CASSLWQRTGKGYGYTF. The chain recombines TRBV11-2 with TRBJ1-2; 8 positions agree with TRBD1. The CDR3 spans 17 residues. V lost 2 bases to trimming and J lost 4 bases; unmatched junction nucleotides: 12. CDR1 is SGHAT, CDR2 FQNNGV, per germline.

This clonotype was detected only once. The rearrangement uses TRBV23-1 and TRBJ1-1; D possibly corresponds to TRBD1 (6 bases). TRBV23-1 is an ORF; its function is uncertain. The ends were cut back, 8 bases at V and 10 bases at J, with 26 bases in the middle. The CDR3 sequence is 15 residues long. CDR3: CASGLHRGAGIGAFF. The CDR3 nucleotides are TGCGCCAGCGGCCTGCATCGGGGGGCAGGGATTGGAGCTTTCTTT.

The V gene is TRBV27, the J gene TRBJ2-3; TRBD2 matches 13 bases. There are 18 residues in the CDR3. From germline, CDR1 is MNHEY and CDR2 SMNVEV (reference sequence). V lost 2 bases, J lost 5 bases, and 10 bases stayed unmatched. The CDR3 here is CASSLGLAGVSGQDTQYF. The CDR3, as DNA: TGTGCCAGCAGTTTAGGACTAGCGGGAGTGTCGGGCCAAGATACGCAGTATTTT.

The chain combines TRBV20-1 with TRBJ2-3, with a tentative D call TRBD1 (5 bases). CDR1 is DFQATT and CDR2 is SNEGSKA in the germline V gene (reference sequence). The CDR3 runs 13 residues. Deletions cut 7 bases from V and 3 bases from J, with 14 bases between. CDR3: CSGRAAGTDTQYF. CDR3 nucleotides: TGCAGTGGCCGGGCCGCAGGGACAGATACGCAGTATTTT.

This chain links TRBV6-1 with TRBJ2-1; D is unclear. Trimming shortened V by 1 base and J by 2 bases, and 12 bases separated the two germline ends. The germline V gene encodes CDR1 MNHNS and CDR2 SASEGT. The CDR3 is made up of 16 amino acids. The CDR3 DNA reads as TGTGCCAGCAGTGAAGGACCCGTGTCCCCCTACAATGAGCAGTTCTTC. Translating gives CASSEGPVSPYNEQFF.

V is TRBV4-2 and J is TRBJ1-2; D perhaps matches TRBD1 (6 bases). Germline CDR1 and CDR2: LGHNA and YNFKEQ. The ends were cut back, 1 base at V and 7 bases at J, with 13 bases in the middle. CDR3 length equals 14 residues. The CDR3 bases are TGTGCCAGCAGCCAAGGTAGACACAGGGTTGGCTACACCTTC. This translates into CASSQGRHRVGYTF.

V usage is TRBV6-1 and J usage is TRBJ2-1, with D unresolved. The CDR3 sequence is 14 residues long. V was pared by 2 bases and J by 0 bases, with 5 bases between. Germline V gene lookup returns CDR1 MNHNS and CDR2 SASEGT. The chain's CDR3 is CASSERRSYNEQFF. The CDR3 nucleotides read TGTGCCAGCAGTGAAAGGCGCTCCTACAATGAGCAGTTCTTC.

A few counts support this clonotype. For the CDR3, the DNA is TGCGCCAGCAGGTTAGCGGTAGTCTCCTACAATGAGCAGTTCTTC. Residues: CASRLAVVSYNEQFF. The genes are TRBV5-1 and TRBJ2-1; a weak D match, TRBD2 (6 bases). The germline gives CDR1 SGHRS, CDR2 YFSETQ. Trimming pared 5 bases from V and 0 bases from J, leaving 12 bases between. The CDR3 consists of 15 residues.

V is TRBV6-6 and J is TRBJ1-2; 8 bases line up with TRBD1. J gave up 12 bases and V 6 bases, and 9 bases lay outside the gene matches. The CDR3 loop spans 12 amino acids. Germline CDR1 reads MNHNY; CDR2 reads SVGAGI (reference sequence). The CDR3 DNA follows: TGTGCCAGCAGCCCCCCGGACAGGGCCCACACCTTC. This sequence encodes CASSPPDRAHTF.

V gene TRBV28 combines with J gene TRBJ2-7; D may match TRBD1 or TRBD2 (5 bases each). Germline CDR1 reads MDHEN; CDR2 reads SYDVKM. Trimming removed 4 bases from V and 2 bases from J, with 12 bases in between. The CDR3 contains 14 residues. CDR3 in DNA: TGTGCCAGCAGTTACGGGACGGAGACCTACGAGCAGTACTTC. It is translated as CASSYGTETYEQYF. Complete variable domain (other parts from reference TRBV28 and TRBJ2-7): DVKVTQSSRYLVKRTGEKVFLECVQDMDHENMFWYRQDPGLGLRLIYFSYDVKMKEKGDIPEGYSVSREKKERFSLILESASTNQTSMYLCASSYGTETYEQYFGPGTRLTVT.

This clonotype has a handful of counts. The genes are TRBV20-1 and TRBJ2-3; no definite D call. V was clipped by 0 bases and J by 3 bases, with 10 bases between them. Germline-derived CDR1 and CDR2 are DFQATT and SNEGSKA (reference sequence). This CDR3 region has 14 residues. The CDR3: CSARDPLGTDTQYF. CDR3 sequence (DNA): TGCAGTGCTAGAGATCCCCTAGGGACAGATACGCAGTATTTT.

The chain joins TRBV2 to TRBJ2-2; no clear D. Germline V lookup: CDR1 SNHLY, CDR2 FYNNEI. The CDR3 sequence is 15 residues long. V gave up 6 bases and J gave up 0 bases, with 11 bases separating them. The CDR3 here is CASRRTASNTGELFF. DNA for the CDR3: TGTGCCAGCAGAAGGACGGCCTCGAACACCGGGGAGCTGTTTTTT.

The chain combines TRBV6-2 or TRBV6-3 with TRBJ1-1; D gene uncertain. Trimming shortened V by 6 bases and J by 3 bases, and 14 bases separated the two germline ends. CDR1 and CDR2 (germline): MNHEY, SVGEGT. The CDR3 contains 14 residues. The CDR3 nucleotides are TGTGCCAGCAGCCGTTACGTCTGGGACACTGAAGCTTTCTTT. The encoded protein is CASSRYVWDTEAFF.

This clonotype was found a few times. The gene calls are TRBV6-1 and TRBJ2-5, with 8 bases aligning to TRBD2. J lost 1 base, V lost 7 bases, and 8 bases had no gene match. Germline CDR1 is MNHNS and CDR2 is SASEGT. This CDR3 comprises 15 residues. The CDR3 protein is CASTRLARIQETQYF. CDR3 in DNA: TGTGCCAGCACCAGACTAGCGCGGATCCAAGAGACCCAGTACTTC.

This clonotype was detected only a few times. The V call is TRBV7-2, the J call TRBJ2-1; D is possibly TRBD2 (6 bases). Trimming stripped 2 bases from V and 12 bases from J, with 11 bases between. The CDR3 contains 12 residues. Looked up from germline, CDR1 is SGHTA and CDR2 is FQGNSA. The CDR3, as DNA: TGTGCCAGCAGCTTACGAAGACTAGGGCAGTTCTTC. Its translation is CASSLRRLGQFF. Together with reference TRBV7-2 and TRBJ2-1, the CDR3 gives the full variable domain: GAGVSQSPSNKVTEKGKDVELRCDPISGHTALYWYRQSLGQGLEFLIYFQGNSAPDKSGLPSDRFSAERTGGSVSTLTIQRTQQEDSAVYLCASSLRRLGQFFGPGTRLTVL.